The 30 T cell receptor beta chains given below trace back to one sample, sequenced in a study of cytomegalovirus exposure and HLA in healthy donors (dated by TCRdb to the late 2010s). To prepare the library, the immunoSEQ multiplex PCR assay was applied. Imported from immuneACCESS, the table was reduced by TCRdb to in-frame sequences with V and J called. These copies leave out some clones; in studies compared against another copy, an unresolved V gene accounts for under half, and the cause of the remainder is not known. The sample table contains 150,000 to 200,000 clones; only one count was recorded for 75% to 90% of them. Jointly, the top ten make up about 15% of the sample. Sequencing was performed on PBMCs. The receptors were gathered from a man aged 18 to 29 in good health and CMV-seropositive.

The chain uses TRBV5-1 and TRBJ1-3; D ambiguous. V lost 4 bases and J lost 0, with 11 bases in between. The CDR3 sequence is 15 residues long. Germline V CDR1 and CDR2: SGHRS, YFSETQ. The CDR3 region is CASSNPRSSGNTIYF. CDR3 nucleotide sequence: TGCGCCAGCAGCAACCCTCGGAGCTCTGGAAACACCATATATTTT.

This chain uses TRBV28 with TRBJ2-1; tentatively, D is TRBD1 (7 bases). This CDR3 comprises 16 residues. V was shortened by 3 bases and J by 3 bases, with 15 bases between the two germline ends. Germline CDR1 reads MDHEN; CDR2 reads SYDVKM. The CDR3 region is CASSLTGRRVYNEQFF. DNA of the CDR3: TGTGCCAGCAGTTTGACAGGGAGGAGGGTCTACAATGAGCAGTTCTTC.

The chain is built from TRBV4-1 and TRBJ2-1; possible D gene TRBD1, 6 bases. The CDR3 consists of 14 residues. CDR1 is MGHRA and CDR2 is YSYEKL in the germline V gene. V lost 1 base to trimming and J lost 6 bases, with 10 bases between them. The chain's CDR3 is CASSQATGFNEQFF. CDR3 in DNA: TGCGCCAGCAGCCAAGCTACAGGGTTCAATGAGCAGTTCTTC.

V and J are TRBV28 and TRBJ1-2; the match to TRBD1 covers 7 bases. This CDR3 is built from 16 residues. V was pared by 3 bases and J by 4 bases, with 11 bases of the junction left unmatched. Germline CDR1 is MDHEN and CDR2 is SYDVKM. The CDR3 sequence: CASSFGGIGGSYGYTF. Here the CDR3 DNA reads TGTGCCAGCAGTTTTGGGGGTATAGGGGGCTCCTATGGCTACACCTTC.

In the case of this clone: Other DNA sequences in the sample encode the same CDR3. This chain connects TRBV7-9 to TRBJ1-1; 8 positions agree with TRBD1. The V and J ends lost 4 bases and 0 bases, in that order; junction bases with no gene match: 4. The CDR3 loop spans 15 amino acids. Germline V gene data show CDR1 as SEHNR and CDR2 as FQNEAQ (reference sequence). CDR3 residues: CASSSRQGMNTEAFF. Here the CDR3 DNA reads TGTGCCAGCAGCTCAAGACAGGGGATGAACACTGAAGCTTTCTTT.

V usage is TRBV28 and J usage is TRBJ1-2, with 10 bases that match TRBD1. CDR1 and CDR2 from the germline V gene are MDHEN and SYDVKM. CDR3 size: 15 residues. Trimming took 5 bases from V and 9 from J; bases not matched to a gene: 12. The CDR3 loop reads CASSTRDRGFYSYTF. The CDR3 DNA reads TGTGCCAGCAGTACCCGGGACAGGGGCTTTTATAGCTACACCTTC.

The V call is TRBV19, the J call TRBJ1-1; D gene ambiguous. The CDR3 has 13 residues. CDR1 is LNHDA and CDR2 is SQIVND in the germline V gene (reference sequence). Trimming removed 6 bases from V and 6 bases from J, with 14 bases in between. The DNA of the CDR3 is TGTGCCAGTAGCTTTGGCCCACCGTCTGAAGCTTTCTTT. Residues: CASSFGPPSEAFF.

This clone was found a few times. The V call is TRBV23-1, the J call TRBJ1-1, with D possibly being TRBD1 (6 bases). TRBV23-1 is treated as an ORF (open reading frame) with a function not yet certain. The CDR3 totals 15 residues. V was cut by 8 bases and J by 0 bases, with 16 bases left in between. CDR3 in DNA: TGCGCCAGCCGCGAGCCCACAGGGCTGAACACTGAAGCTTTCTTT. Its protein is CASREPTGLNTEAFF.

The rearrangement links TRBV13 to TRBJ2-1, with D unresolved. V was clipped by 6 bases and J by 7 bases, with 16 bases between them. This CDR3 is 14 amino acids long. Germline V gives CDR1 PRHDT, CDR2 FYEKMQ (reference sequence). The CDR3 DNA reads TGTGCCAGCAGAAACTTTGGGTTCGGGAATGAGCAGTTCTTC. As protein: CASRNFGFGNEQFF. The variable domain in full, with the rest retrieved from reference TRBV13 and TRBJ2-1, is AAGVIQSPRHLIKEKRETATLKCYPIPRHDTVYWYQQGPGQDPQFLISFYEKMQSDKGSIPDRFSAQQFSDYHSELNMSSLELGDSALYFCASRNFGFGNEQFFGPGTRLTVL.

The CDR3 coding sequence is TGTGCCAGCAGCTCGAACAAAGGACTAGTCAACTACGAGCAGTACTTC. As protein: CASSSNKGLVNYEQYF. The chain carries TRBV5-8 and TRBJ2-7; 7 positions match TRBD2. V was pared by 3 bases and J by 3 bases, with 12 bases of the junction left unmatched. Germline-derived CDR1 and CDR2 are SGHTS and YDEGEE. This CDR3 spans 16 amino acids. The full variable domain, its missing parts supplied by reference TRBV5-8 and TRBJ2-7, is EAGVTQSPTHLIKTRGQQATLRCSPISGHTSVYWYQQALGLGLQFLLWYDEGEERNRGNFPPRFSGRQFPNYSSELNVNALELEDSALYLCASSSNKGLVNYEQYFGPGTRLTVT.

The J gene is TRBJ2-1, the V gene TRBV5-1; 13 bases align to TRBD2. Germline-derived CDR1 and CDR2 are SGHRS and YFSETQ. Trimming removed 7 bases from V and 8 bases from J; junction bases left unmatched: 9. CDR3 length equals 15 residues. The CDR3 DNA is TGCGCCAGCGCCCGGACTAGCGGGAGTAGGGATGAGCAGTTCTTC. This encodes CASARTSGSRDEQFF.

The CDR3 is CASSPVGGGGNTIYF. CDR3 in DNA: TGTGCCAGCAGCCCAGTTGGCGGCGGTGGAAACACCATATATTTT. The chain has TRBV5-6 and TRBJ1-3, with unresolved D. Trimming took 4 bases from V and 3 from J, leaving 14 bases between them. This CDR3 contains 15 residues. Germline-derived CDR1 and CDR2 are SGHDT and YYEEEE.

The rearrangement links TRBV27 to TRBJ2-5; D might be TRBD2 (6 bases). Trimming stripped 5 bases from V and 3 bases from J, with 13 bases between. Looked up from germline, CDR1 is MNHEY and CDR2 is SMNVEV (reference sequence). The CDR3 totals 14 residues. The CDR3 loop reads CASSPRDFEETQYF. The CDR3 bases are TGTGCCAGCAGTCCCCGGGACTTCGAAGAGACCCAGTACTTC.

The rearrangement uses TRBV29-1 and TRBJ1-2, with 12 nucleotides matching TRBD1. This CDR3 has 14 residues. Looked up from germline, CDR1 is SQVTM and CDR2 is ANQGSEA. V trimming: 8 bases; J trimming: 3 bases; junction bases outside the gene matches: 7. The CDR3 bases are TGCAGCCTAGGGACAGGGGGCGTTGACTATGGCTACACCTTC. Translating gives CSLGTGGVDYGYTF.

This clone was observed once. The CDR3 nucleotides are TGTGCCAGCTCACCACCGGGACAGGGCAGCTCCTACAATGAGCAGTTCTTC. It specifies CASSPPGQGSSYNEQFF. This chain uses TRBV18 with TRBJ2-1, with TRBD1 matching over 9 bases. After removal of 0 bases from V and 0 bases from J, the junction contained 3 bases not matched to a gene. Germline-derived CDR1 and CDR2 are KGHSH and LQKENI. The CDR3 length is 17 residues.

For the CDR3, the DNA is TGTGCCAGCAGCTTAGGGAGTTTAGCCTACGAGCAGTACTTC. Amino acid sequence: CASSLGSLAYEQYF. The chain employs TRBV7-8 and TRBJ2-7, with D unresolved. The germline V and J ends were trimmed by 1 base and 2 bases, with 9 bases remaining between them. This CDR3 spans 14 amino acids. Germline lookup yields CDR1 SGHVS and CDR2 FQNEAQ. Filled out from reference TRBV7-8 and TRBJ2-7, the complete variable domain reads GAGVSQSPRYKVAKRGQDVALRCDPISGHVSLFWYQQALGQGPEFLTYFQNEAQLDKSGLPSDRFFAERPEGSVSTLKIQRTQQEDSAVYLCASSLGSLAYEQYFGPGTRLTVT.

This chain joins TRBV6-5 and TRBJ1-2; maybe TRBD1 (6 bases). The CDR3 covers 15 residues. Trimming shortened V by 8 bases and J by 1 base, and 17 bases separated the two germline ends. Per the germline V gene, CDR1 is MNHEY and CDR2 is SVGAGI. This chain's CDR3 is CASASIRDNNYGYTF. The CDR3 DNA follows: TGTGCCAGCGCCTCCATCCGGGACAATAACTATGGCTACACCTTC.

This CDR3 is CASRSRGQRYEQYF. As DNA, the CDR3 is TGTGCCAGCAGATCGAGGGGGCAGCGCTACGAGCAGTACTTC. V gene TRBV5-6 combines with J gene TRBJ2-7; 7 bases are a match to TRBD1. Germline V gives CDR1 SGHDT, CDR2 YYEEEE. The V gene end was trimmed by 5 bases and the J gene end by 3 bases; junction bases not matched to a gene: 8. CDR3 length: 14 amino acids.

The J gene is TRBJ2-7, the V gene TRBV21-1; TRBD1 is the table's D call and was not checked against the DNA. TRBV21-1 is labeled a pseudogene. CDR3 length: 20 amino acids. The CDR3 DNA follows: TGTGCCAGCAGCAAAGGCGGGCTTCAGGACTCGGGACAGGGTCCCTACGAGCAGTACTTC. Its translation is CASSKGGLQDSGQGPYEQYF.

This clone was seen only once. V and J are TRBV5-4 and TRBJ2-7; TRBD1 matches 8 bases. V lost 0 bases and J lost 3; bases outside the gene matches: 8. This CDR3 region has 16 residues. Germline V gene data show CDR1 as SGHNT and CDR2 as YYREEE (reference sequence). This CDR3 is CASSLGTGGALYEQYF. The CDR3 region has the DNA TGTGCCAGCAGCTTGGGTACAGGGGGAGCTCTCTACGAGCAGTACTTC. Using reference TRBV5-4 and TRBJ2-7 for the parts outside the CDR3, the full variable domain is ETGVTQSPTHLIKTRGQQVTLRCSSQSGHNTVSWYQQALGQGPQFIFQYYREEENGRGNFPPRFSGLQFPNYSSELNVNALELDDSALYLCASSLGTGGALYEQYFGPGTRLTVT.

The chain carries TRBV6-5 and TRBJ2-5; 11 bases line up with TRBD2. V dropped 0 bases and J dropped 1; count of bases not matched to a gene: 1. The CDR3 has 16 residues. Germline CDR1 reads MNHEY; CDR2 reads SVGAGI. In DNA, the CDR3 is TGTGCCAGCAGTTACTCTGGGACTAGCGGCCAAGAGACCCAGTACTTC. Amino acid sequence: CASSYSGTSGQETQYF.

This clone was seen only a few times. The gene calls are TRBV6-5 and TRBJ2-1, with D unclear. Deletions cut 4 bases from V and 0 bases from J, with 13 bases between. The germline gives CDR1 MNHEY, CDR2 SVGAGI. The CDR3 extends over 16 amino acids. The CDR3 spells CASSFFLSSSYNEQFF. The CDR3 bases are TGTGCCAGCAGTTTTTTTCTATCAAGCTCCTACAATGAGCAGTTCTTC.

This clone was found once. The chain recombines TRBV29-1 with TRBJ2-5; unclear D gene. CDR3 length equals 13 residues. CDR1 and CDR2 from the germline V gene are SQVTM and ANQGSEA. V was clipped by 1 base and J by 5 bases, with 11 bases between them. For the CDR3, the DNA is TGCAGCGTTGAAGGTTCCACAATGGAGACCCAGTACTTC. Translated: CSVEGSTMETQYF.

The chain is built from TRBV6-4 and TRBJ2-2; 11 bases are shared with TRBD2. In germline, CDR1 is MRHNA, CDR2 SNTAGT. CDR3 size: 18 residues. Losses at the gene ends were 4 bases for V and 4 bases for J; bases not matched to a gene: 11. Written as DNA, the CDR3 is TGTGCCAGCAGTGTAACTAGCGGGGGCCCTCTGGGCACCGGGGAGCTGTTTTTT. It yields the protein CASSVTSGGPLGTGELFF.

This chain connects TRBV9 to TRBJ2-2; TRBD1 matches at 7 bases. V shed 3 bases and J 4 bases; nucleotides not matched to a gene: 9. This CDR3 has 16 residues. The V gene's germline CDR1 is SGDLS and CDR2 YYNGEE. DNA of the CDR3: TGTGCCAGCAGCGAAGGGGACAGTACCTTCACCGGGGAGCTGTTTTTT. Translated: CASSEGDSTFTGELFF.

CDR3 loop: CASSQDWLAASYNEQFF. The CDR3 bases are TGCGCCAGCAGCCAAGATTGGCTAGCAGCTTCCTACAATGAGCAGTTCTTC. This sequence joins TRBV4-1 and TRBJ2-1; possibly TRBD2 for D (5 bases). Trimming shortened V by 0 bases and J by 1 base, and 13 bases separated the two germline ends. Germline CDR1 MGHRA, CDR2 YSYEKL. The CDR3 covers 17 residues.

The rearrangement uses TRBV28 and TRBJ2-5; maybe TRBD1 (6 bases). The germline gives CDR1 MDHEN, CDR2 SYDVKM. V lost 7 bases and J 1 base, leaving 13 bases between the germline ends. This CDR3 spans 14 amino acids. Here the CDR3 reads CASISRGTQETQYF. In DNA, the CDR3 is TGTGCCAGCATCAGCAGGGGCACCCAAGAGACCCAGTACTTC.

Only a few counts were recorded for this clone. The chain has TRBV10-3 and TRBJ1-2; D unresolved. Trimming left V 4 bases short and J 2 bases short, with 11 bases between. Germline V gene sequence: CDR1 ENHRY, CDR2 SYGVKD. The CDR3 has 14 residues. CDR3 in DNA: TGTGCCATCAGTGCTGCGGCTGTAAACTATGGCTACACCTTC. It translates to CAISAAAVNYGYTF.

J is TRBJ2-7 and V is TRBV10-2, with TRBD2 matching over 7 bases. Germline trimming cut 8 bases from V and 2 bases from J; bases unmatched to any gene: 9. This CDR3 has 14 amino acids. Germline CDR1 WSHSY, CDR2 SAAADI. The CDR3 region has the DNA TGCGCCAGCGCCTTTGAGCGGGGTACCTACGAGCAGTACTTC. Amino acids: CASAFERGTYEQYF.

The V gene is TRBV2, the J gene TRBJ2-3; 9 bases match TRBD2. CDR3 length: 15 residues. The V segment lost 8 bases and the J segment 3 bases; nucleotides outside the gene matches: 9. Germline CDR1 SNHLY, CDR2 FYNNEI. CDR3 DNA: TGTGCCAGCGCGTTGGGACTAGCTCGAACAGATACGCAGTATTTT. Protein sequence: CASALGLARTDTQYF.